Only one count was recorded for the clone carrying this TCR beta chain. As yet, its antigen is unknown. The data stem from a study of beta chain features in type 1 diabetes. General study results and limits: Overrepresentation of cells with high TCR expression could result from cDNA sequencing. Moderate but significant shortening of TCRB CDR3s was recorded in all four CD4+ subsets from Type 1 diabetes patients. Insertions at VDJ junctions were less frequent in type 1 diabetes patients. These patients also deleted more nucleotides at the same junctions.

In germline, CDR1 is MDHEN, CDR2 SYDVKM. V was clipped by 1 base and J by 9 bases; unmatched bases: 2. The CDR3 is 13 amino acids. The entirety of the isolated RNA underwent reverse transcription, so expressed TCRB transcripts were sequenced. Profiling relied on immunoSEQ multiplex PCR, and the TCRdb table lists in-frame clones only, not all of them. The table shows over 40,000 clones, with approximately 62% occurring only once. Naive, central memory, regulatory and stem cell-like memory cells within the CD4+ compartment were sorted using CD45RO/CCR7/CD25/CD127/CD95/CD27. This sequence was found in a man younger than 45 with type 1 diabetes. Some clones in this sample may be carry-over from other donors' samples. This chain joins TRBV28 and TRBJ2-1, with 8 bases lining up with TRBD2. Source material: Tregs from blood. The CDR3 coding sequence is TGTGCCAGCAGTTTATCGGGGGGGCTTGAGCAGTTCTTC. Protein sequence: CASSLSGGLEQFF. Looking up the rest from reference TRBV28 and TRBJ2-1 gives the full variable domain: DVKVTQSSRYLVKRTGEKVFLECVQDMDHENMFWYRQDPGLGLRLIYFSYDVKMKEKGDIPEGYSVSREKKERFSLILESASTNQTSMYLCASSLSGGLEQFFGPGTRLTVL.